Following are 15 T cell receptor beta chains from one sample sequenced in a study of regulatory T cells in long-lasting Graves disease. Time point meaning: newly diagnosed GD, antithyroid drugs for less than 3 months. PBMC-extracted RNA yielded the TCR library. Construction of TCR beta libraries relied on iRepertoire HTBI primers and on Arm-PCR targeting CDR3 regions. In TCRdb, the multiplex PCR reads were re-called with MiXCR into one record per CDR3 protein. The sample includes under 250,000 distinct CDR3 sequences, roughly a fifth of them seen just once. These same records also appear under a second study, on T cells in Graves' hyperthyroidism and ophthalmopathy.

The specimen was peripheral blood mononuclear cells (PBMCs), collected at new diagnosis, from a patient treated with antithyroid drugs. The receptor set was obtained from a woman in her twenties or thirties with Graves disease.

The sample holds many counts of this clonotype. V and J are TRBV7-8 and TRBJ1-1; D not certain. CDR1 is SGHVS, CDR2 FQNEAQ, per germline. The CDR3 runs to 15 residues. V lost 4 bases and J lost 0, with 12 bases in between. CDR3 nucleotides: TGTGCCAGCAGCTCCCAACGATTCCTGAACACTGAAGCTTTCTTT. Translated, it gives CASSSQRFLNTEAFF. Full variable domain (outside the CDR3, taken from reference TRBV7-8 and TRBJ1-1): GAGVSQSPRYKVAKRGQDVALRCDPISGHVSLFWYQQALGQGPEFLTYFQNEAQLDKSGLPSDRFFAERPEGSVSTLKIQRTQQEDSAVYLCASSSQRFLNTEAFFGQGTRLTVV.

This clonotype was recorded many times. The rearrangement links TRBV6-1 to TRBJ2-2; weak D call: TRBD2 (5 bases). V lost 6 bases and J lost 10, with 18 bases in between. This CDR3 spans 14 amino acids. Looked up from germline, CDR1 is MNHNS and CDR2 is SASEGT. CDR3 nucleotides: TGTGCCAGCAGCAACCAGCGGACCTTGGTGGAGCTGTTTTTT. Protein product: CASSNQRTLVELFF.

The chain links TRBV5-6 to TRBJ1-5, with D possibly TRBD1 on 6 matching bases. This CDR3 comprises 14 residues. CDR1 is SGHDT, CDR2 YYEEEE, per germline. Trimming pared 1 base from V and 4 bases from J, leaving 9 bases between. In nucleotides, the CDR3 is TGTGCCAGCAGCTTGACAGGGAGAAATCAGCCCCAGCATTTT. This gives the protein CASSLTGRNQPQHF.

This clonotype was counted many times. The chain uses TRBV28 and TRBJ1-4; 7 bases align to TRBD1. V trimming: 7 bases; J trimming: 4 bases; junction bases outside the gene matches: 6. The CDR3 sequence is 14 residues long. Germline CDR1 reads MDHEN; CDR2 reads SYDVKM. The CDR3 nucleotides are TGTGCCAGCACCTCAGGGGGTTTTAATGAAAAACTGTTTTTT. Protein product: CASTSGGFNEKLFF.

The table lists this clonotype with many counts. This chain connects TRBV27 to TRBJ1-4; tentative D call: TRBD1 (6 bases). The ends were cut back, 7 bases at V and 6 bases at J, with 18 bases in the middle. Germline V gene sequence: CDR1 MNHEY, CDR2 SMNVEV (reference sequence). This CDR3 comprises 15 residues. CDR3 DNA sequence: TGTGCCAGCACTAAGAGGGGATCAGGGGATGAAAAACTGTTTTTT. Amino acid sequence: CASTKRGSGDEKLFF.

This clonotype was detected ten times or more. The V gene is TRBV11-3, the J gene TRBJ1-3; 7 positions match TRBD1. Per germline, CDR1 SGHNT and CDR2 YENEEA. The CDR3 extends over 17 amino acids. V was clipped by 2 bases and J by 3 bases; unmatched bases: 10. In nucleotides, the CDR3 is TGTGCCAGCAGCTTAATCGGGACAGTTTCCCTTGGAAACACCATATATTTT. Residues: CASSLIGTVSLGNTIYF.

This clonotype was detected ten times or more. The V and J genes are TRBV7-3 and TRBJ1-1; 10 bases are shared with TRBD1. CDR1 is SGHTA, CDR2 FQGTGA, per germline. The CDR3 runs to 15 residues. V trimming: 1 base; J trimming: 3 bases; junction bases outside the gene matches: 2. The CDR3 spells CASSLKGTGDTEAFF. CDR3 nucleotide sequence: TGTGCCAGCAGCTTAAAGGGGACAGGGGACACTGAAGCTTTCTTT. The full variable domain, with the rest looked up from reference TRBV7-3 and TRBJ1-1, is GAGVSQTPSNKVTEKGKYVELRCDPISGHTALYWYRQSLGQGPEFLIYFQGTGAADDSGLPNDRFFAVRPEGSVSTLKIQRTERGDSAVYLCASSLKGTGDTEAFFGQGTRLTVV.

This clonotype was counted many times. The chain carries TRBV12-3 or TRBV12-4 and TRBJ2-6, with no clear D. Trimming took 1 base from V and 0 from J, leaving 7 bases between them. The CDR3 is 16 amino acids. As DNA, the CDR3 is TGTGCCAGCAGTTTAGTACAGCCCTCTGGGGCCAACGTCCTGACTTTC. This codes for CASSLVQPSGANVLTF.

This clonotype was detected many times. The V call is TRBV27, the J call TRBJ1-2, with a possible D match to TRBD1 (6 bases). The CDR3 spans 16 residues. V was cut by 5 bases and J by 4 bases, with 20 bases left in between. Per germline, CDR1 MNHEY and CDR2 SMNVEV (reference sequence). The CDR3 spells CASSDIGVGGVYGYTF. The CDR3 DNA is TGTGCCAGCAGTGACATAGGGGTAGGGGGGGTCTATGGCTACACCTTC.

This clonotype was picked up many times. This chain joins TRBV4-1 and TRBJ1-5; D is unresolved. The CDR3 has 15 amino acids. CDR1 and CDR2 from the germline V gene are MGHRA and YSYEKL. V was shortened by 1 base and J by 2 bases, with 9 bases between the two germline ends. The CDR3: CASSQGQFGNQPQHF. The CDR3 DNA follows: TGCGCCAGCAGCCAAGGGCAGTTCGGCAATCAGCCCCAGCATTTT.

This clonotype was seen at least ten times. The chain uses TRBV3-1 and TRBJ1-2, with 10 bases fitting TRBD1. Germline CDR1 is LGHDT and CDR2 is YNNKEL (reference sequence). The ends lost 5 bases at V and 8 bases at J; junction bases unmatched: 11. There are 15 residues in the CDR3. CDR3 sequence (DNA): TGTGCCAGCAGCTTCCGGGACAGGGGCCTTGGAGGCTACACCTTC. This codes for CASSFRDRGLGGYTF. Drawing the rest from reference TRBV3-1 and TRBJ1-2, the complete variable domain is DTAVSQTPKYLVTQMGNDKSIKCEQNLGHDTMYWYKQDSKKFLKIMFSYNNKELIINETVPNRFSPKSPDKAHLNLHINSLELGDSAVYFCASSFRDRGLGGYTFGSGTRLTVV.

Ten or more counts support this clonotype. This chain connects TRBV19 to TRBJ1-4; 7 bases fit TRBD1. Germline CDR1 reads LNHDA; CDR2 reads SQIVND (reference sequence). CDR3 length equals 14 residues. V trimming: 5 bases; J trimming: 3 bases; junction bases outside the gene matches: 3. The CDR3 bases are TGTGCCAGTAGTGACGGACAGGCTAATGAAAAACTGTTTTTT. It yields the protein CASSDGQANEKLFF.

This clonotype was detected a few times. This chain connects TRBV19 to TRBJ1-2, with a tentative D call TRBD1 (5 bases). The V end lost 1 base, the J end lost 5 bases, and 14 bases lay between the germline ends. The CDR3 covers 15 residues. The germline V gene has CDR1 LNHDA and CDR2 SQIVND (reference sequence). The CDR3 here is CASSIAPTGKYGYTF. CDR3 nucleotide sequence: TGTGCCAGTAGTATAGCGCCAACAGGAAAATATGGCTACACCTTC.

This clonotype was seen many times. This chain links TRBV12-3 or TRBV12-4 with TRBJ1-6, with D unresolved. CDR3 length: 14 residues. Between the trimmed V and J ends, which lost 3 bases and 7 bases, there was a span of 10 bases. This CDR3 is CASSLIHRNSPLHF. CDR3 sequence (DNA): TGTGCCAGCAGTTTGATACATAGGAATTCACCCCTCCACTTT.

The chain has TRBV5-1 and TRBJ2-5, with TRBD2 identical over 12 bases. V lost 4 bases to trimming and J lost 6 bases; unmatched junction nucleotides: 13. The CDR3 runs 17 residues. Germline V lookup: CDR1 SGHRS, CDR2 YFSETQ. CDR3 sequence (DNA): TGCGCCAGCAGCCCAGGACTAGCGGGACCCAACATACAGACCCAGTACTTC. Its translation: CASSPGLAGPNIQTQYF.